These T cell receptor beta chains were read from a single sample in a study of T cells in Graves' hyperthyroidism and ophthalmopathy. One entry per CDR3 protein results from TCRdb running MiXCR on the multiplex PCR reads. The sample yields 300,000 or so distinct CDR3 sequences, 15% to 20% seen once. The sequencing sample was made of blood. The receptors come from a woman in her 50s with Graves' hyperthyroidism. Each CDR3 is given with its conserved first and last residue. The order of the fields is V gene, clone size, D gene, J gene, CDR3 DNA, CDR3 protein. The D gene is left open where the match is weak. Clone sizes are given selectively: once, few, many, or a class where the clone is expanded.

v_call: TRBV20-1
clone_size: few
d_call: TRBD1
j_call: TRBJ1-2
cdr3_nt: TGCAGTGCAAATCCAACAGGGGGCTCTGGCTACACCTTC
cdr3_aa: CSANPTGGSGYTF

v_call: TRBV20-1
clone_size: many
d_call: -
j_call: TRBJ2-5
cdr3_nt: TGCAGTGCTACCCCAACGACATATATAGCCCAGTACTTC
cdr3_aa: CSATPTTYIAQYF

v_call: TRBV18
clone_size: many
d_call: -
j_call: TRBJ1-1
cdr3_nt: TGTGCCAGCTCACCAGGAGAGGGGTTGAACACTGAAGCTTTCTTT
cdr3_aa: CASSPGEGLNTEAFF

v_call: TRBV27
clone_size: few
d_call: -
j_call: TRBJ1-6
cdr3_nt: TGTGCCAGCAGTTCCACAGGGTCCGTCGGACCCCTCCACTTT
cdr3_aa: CASSSTGSVGPLHF

v_call: TRBV6-5
clone_size: -
d_call: TRBD2
j_call: TRBJ2-5
cdr3_nt: TGTGCCAGCAGTTACTCGAGGCTAGCGGGAGGCCAAGAGACCCAGTACTTC
cdr3_aa: CASSYSRLAGGQETQYF

v_call: TRBV19
clone_size: -
d_call: -
j_call: TRBJ2-7
cdr3_nt: TGTGCCAGTAGTATTGCGCCAACGGGGGTACCCGAGCAGTACTTC
cdr3_aa: CASSIAPTGVPEQYF

v_call: TRBV5-1
clone_size: many
d_call: -
j_call: TRBJ1-2
cdr3_nt: TGCGCCAGCAGCTTGGCCCGACAGGACTATGGCTACACCTTC
cdr3_aa: CASSLARQDYGYTF

v_call: TRBV18
clone_size: many
d_call: TRBD2
j_call: TRBJ2-1
cdr3_nt: TGTGCCAGCTCACCGCCGGGACTAGCGGGGGGGCGAAGTTATGAGCAGTTCTTC
cdr3_aa: CASSPPGLAGGRSYEQFF

v_call: TRBV7-9
clone_size: -
d_call: -
j_call: TRBJ1-5
cdr3_nt: TGTGCCAGCAGCTTATACGCAGGGGGCAATCAGCCCCAGCATTTT
cdr3_aa: CASSLYAGGNQPQHF

v_call: TRBV12-3/TRBV12-4
clone_size: few
d_call: -
j_call: TRBJ1-3
cdr3_nt: TGTGCCAGCAGTTTACAGGGAGGAAACACCATATATTTT
cdr3_aa: CASSLQGGNTIYF

v_call: TRBV7-2
clone_size: -
d_call: TRBD2
j_call: TRBJ2-1
cdr3_nt: TGTGCCAGCAGCTTAGCAAGTGGCCTAGCGGGGGGATTTGGGGAGTTCTTC
cdr3_aa: CASSLASGLAGGFGEFF

v_call: TRBV11-1
clone_size: many
d_call: TRBD2
j_call: TRBJ2-1
cdr3_nt: TGTGCCAGCAGCTTAGGGTGGCGGGAGGAATACAATGAGCAGTTCTTC
cdr3_aa: CASSLGWREEYNEQFF

v_call: TRBV7-9
clone_size: few
d_call: -
j_call: TRBJ1-1
cdr3_nt: TGTGCCAGCAGCCAATCGTCGTTTGAAGCTTTCTTT
cdr3_aa: CASSQSSFEAFF

v_call: TRBV28
clone_size: -
d_call: TRBD1
j_call: TRBJ2-1
cdr3_nt: TGTGCCAGCAGTTCCGGGACAGACCTTTACAATGAGCAGTTCTTC
cdr3_aa: CASSSGTDLYNEQFF

v_call: TRBV20-1
clone_size: -
d_call: TRBD2
j_call: TRBJ2-7
cdr3_nt: TGCAGTGCTAGAACTATAGCGGGAGAGGTCGAGCAGTACTTC
cdr3_aa: CSARTIAGEVEQYF

v_call: TRBV2
clone_size: many
d_call: -
j_call: TRBJ1-5
cdr3_nt: TGTGCCAGCAGTGGTCGGGGTGAACAGCCCCAGCATTTT
cdr3_aa: CASSGRGEQPQHF

v_call: TRBV6-1
clone_size: few
d_call: -
j_call: TRBJ1-5
cdr3_nt: TGTGCCAGCAGTGTACTCAGGGTGGAGCCCCAGCATTTT
cdr3_aa: CASSVLRVEPQHF

v_call: TRBV5-1
clone_size: few
d_call: TRBD1
j_call: TRBJ1-2
cdr3_nt: TGCGCCAGCAGCTTGGATCCAGGGGGCTATGGCTACACCTTC
cdr3_aa: CASSLDPGGYGYTF

v_call: TRBV20-1
clone_size: many
d_call: -
j_call: TRBJ2-3
cdr3_nt: TGCAGTGCCGTTAGGGCCTGGACAGATACGCAGTATTTT
cdr3_aa: CSAVRAWTDTQYF

v_call: TRBV12-3/TRBV12-4
clone_size: -
d_call: TRBD2
j_call: TRBJ2-5
cdr3_nt: TGTGCCAGCAGTTTATGGGCTAGCGGAAACCAAGAGACCCAGTACTTC
cdr3_aa: CASSLWASGNQETQYF

v_call: TRBV5-1
clone_size: few
d_call: TRBD2
j_call: TRBJ2-3
cdr3_nt: TGCGCCAGCAGCCTCCAGGAGAAGGGGGGACTAGCTACAGATACGCAGTATTTT
cdr3_aa: CASSLQEKGGLATDTQYF

v_call: TRBV7-9
clone_size: -
d_call: TRBD1
j_call: TRBJ2-6
cdr3_nt: TGTGCCAGCAGCTTAGGGACAGGGGGCGCTGGGGCCAACGTCCTGACTTTC
cdr3_aa: CASSLGTGGAGANVLTF

v_call: TRBV28
clone_size: many
d_call: TRBD2
j_call: TRBJ2-1
cdr3_nt: TGTGCCAGCAGTAGAGAGCGGGATGACTACAATGAGCAGTTCTTC
cdr3_aa: CASSRERDDYNEQFF

v_call: TRBV5-1
clone_size: few
d_call: -
j_call: TRBJ2-5
cdr3_nt: TGCGCCAGCAGCTCGTCGAGCCCTCGGACGGAGACCCAGTACTTC
cdr3_aa: CASSSSSPRTETQYF

v_call: TRBV29-1
clone_size: few
d_call: TRBD1
j_call: TRBJ2-1
cdr3_nt: TGCAGCGTAAAGGGGGCTAATGAGCAGTTCTTC
cdr3_aa: CSVKGANEQFF

v_call: TRBV28
clone_size: many
d_call: TRBD1
j_call: TRBJ2-7
cdr3_nt: TGTGCCAGCAGTTTAGCCGGGGGGACAGGGGGCCAGTACGAGCAGTACTTC
cdr3_aa: CASSLAGGTGGQYEQYF

v_call: TRBV12-3/TRBV12-4
clone_size: -
d_call: TRBD1
j_call: TRBJ1-5
cdr3_nt: TGTGCCAGCAGACGGACAGGGGGCAATCAGCCCCAGCATTTT
cdr3_aa: CASRRTGGNQPQHF

v_call: TRBV20-1
clone_size: many
d_call: TRBD1
j_call: TRBJ2-7
cdr3_nt: TGCAGTGGCGTGAGGGGGCAAAGCTCCTACGAGCAGTACTTC
cdr3_aa: CSGVRGQSSYEQYF